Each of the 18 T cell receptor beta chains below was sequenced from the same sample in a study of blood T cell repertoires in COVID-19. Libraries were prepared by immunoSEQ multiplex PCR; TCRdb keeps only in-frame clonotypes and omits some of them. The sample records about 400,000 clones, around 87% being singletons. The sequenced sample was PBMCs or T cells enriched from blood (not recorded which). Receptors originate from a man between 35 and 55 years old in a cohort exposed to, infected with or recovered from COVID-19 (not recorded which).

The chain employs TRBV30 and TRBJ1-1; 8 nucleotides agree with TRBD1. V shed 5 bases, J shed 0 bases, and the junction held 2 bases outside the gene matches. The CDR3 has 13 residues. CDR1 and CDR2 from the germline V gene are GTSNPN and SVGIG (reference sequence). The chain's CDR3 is CAWRQGLNTEAFF. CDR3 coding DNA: TGTGCCTGGCGACAGGGGTTGAACACTGAAGCTTTCTTT.

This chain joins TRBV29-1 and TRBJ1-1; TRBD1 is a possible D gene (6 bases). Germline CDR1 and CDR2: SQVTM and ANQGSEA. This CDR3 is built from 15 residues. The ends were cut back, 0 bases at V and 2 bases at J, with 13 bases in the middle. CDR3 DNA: TGCAGCGTTGAAGATGCGGGGGCGGGTAACACTGAAGCTTTCTTT. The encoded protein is CSVEDAGAGNTEAFF.

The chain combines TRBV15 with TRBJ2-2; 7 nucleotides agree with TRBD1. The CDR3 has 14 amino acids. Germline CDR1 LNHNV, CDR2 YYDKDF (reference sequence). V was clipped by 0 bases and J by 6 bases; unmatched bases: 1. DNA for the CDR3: TGTGCCACCAGCAGAGAACAGGGGCCCGGGGAGCTGTTTTTT. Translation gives CATSREQGPGELFF.

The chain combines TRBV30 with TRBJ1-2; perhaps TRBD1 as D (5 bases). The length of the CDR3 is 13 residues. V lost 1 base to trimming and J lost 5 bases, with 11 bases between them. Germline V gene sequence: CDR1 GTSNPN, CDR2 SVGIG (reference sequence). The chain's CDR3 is CAWSGTPIYGYTF. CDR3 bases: TGTGCCTGGAGTGGGACACCCATTTATGGCTACACCTTC.

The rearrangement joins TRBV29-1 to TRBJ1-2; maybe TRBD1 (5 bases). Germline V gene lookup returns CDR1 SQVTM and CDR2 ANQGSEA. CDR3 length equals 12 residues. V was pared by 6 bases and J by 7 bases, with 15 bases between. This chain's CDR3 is CSVGQLMGGYTF. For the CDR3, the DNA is TGCAGCGTAGGACAATTGATGGGTGGCTACACCTTC.

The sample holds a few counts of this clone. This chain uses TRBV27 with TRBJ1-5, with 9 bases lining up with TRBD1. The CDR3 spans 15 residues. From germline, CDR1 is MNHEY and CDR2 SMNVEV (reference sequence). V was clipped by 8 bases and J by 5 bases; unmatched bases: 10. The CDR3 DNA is TGTGCCAGCGGAACCGGGACAGGGTTCGATCAGCCCCAGCATTTT. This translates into CASGTGTGFDQPQHF.

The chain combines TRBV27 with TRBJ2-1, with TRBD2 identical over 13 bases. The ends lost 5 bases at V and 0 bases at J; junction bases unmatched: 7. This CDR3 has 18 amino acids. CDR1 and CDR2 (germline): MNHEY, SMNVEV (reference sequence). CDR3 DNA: TGTGCCAGCAGTCCCCACGGACTAGCGGGAGACTCCTACAATGAGCAGTTCTTC. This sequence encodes CASSPHGLAGDSYNEQFF.

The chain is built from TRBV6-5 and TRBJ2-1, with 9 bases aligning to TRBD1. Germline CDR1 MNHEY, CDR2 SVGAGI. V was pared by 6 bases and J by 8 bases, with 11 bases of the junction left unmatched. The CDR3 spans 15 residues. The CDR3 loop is CASRPTGTGRDEQFF. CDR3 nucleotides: TGTGCCAGCAGACCTACCGGGACAGGGCGTGATGAGCAGTTCTTC.

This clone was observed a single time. CDR3 DNA: TGTGCCAGCAGTCCTCTCACAGGGGGCAATCAGCCCCAGCATTTT. As protein: CASSPLTGGNQPQHF. The chain has TRBV6-6 and TRBJ1-5; 7 bases line up with TRBD1. V was pared by 5 bases and J by 2 bases, with 6 bases of the junction left unmatched. CDR1 is MNHNY and CDR2 is SVGAGI in the germline V gene (reference sequence). The CDR3 is 15 amino acids.

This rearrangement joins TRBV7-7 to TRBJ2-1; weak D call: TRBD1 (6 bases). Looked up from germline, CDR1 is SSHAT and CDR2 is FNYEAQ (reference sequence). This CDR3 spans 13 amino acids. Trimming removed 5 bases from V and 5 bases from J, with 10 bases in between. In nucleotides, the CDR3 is TGTGCCAGCAGCCAGAACAGGGACAATGAGCAGTTCTTC. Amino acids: CASSQNRDNEQFF.

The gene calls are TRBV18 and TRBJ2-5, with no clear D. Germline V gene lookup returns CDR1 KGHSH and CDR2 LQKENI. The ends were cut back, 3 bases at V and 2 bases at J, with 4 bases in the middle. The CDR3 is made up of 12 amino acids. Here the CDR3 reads CASSPVQETQYF. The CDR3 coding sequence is TGTGCCAGCTCACCTGTACAAGAGACCCAGTACTTC.

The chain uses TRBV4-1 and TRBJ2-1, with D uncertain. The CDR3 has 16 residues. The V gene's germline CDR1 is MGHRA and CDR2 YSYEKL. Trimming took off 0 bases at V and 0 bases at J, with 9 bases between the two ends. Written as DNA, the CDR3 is TGCGCCAGCAGCCAAGAATCGGCTAGCTCCTACAATGAGCAGTTCTTC. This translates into CASSQESASSYNEQFF.

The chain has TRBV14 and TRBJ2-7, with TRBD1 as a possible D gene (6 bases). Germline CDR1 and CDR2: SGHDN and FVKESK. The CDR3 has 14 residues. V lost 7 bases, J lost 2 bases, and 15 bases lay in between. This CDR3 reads CASTLGRGAYEQYF. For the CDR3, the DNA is TGTGCCAGCACTCTAGGCAGGGGAGCCTACGAGCAGTACTTC.

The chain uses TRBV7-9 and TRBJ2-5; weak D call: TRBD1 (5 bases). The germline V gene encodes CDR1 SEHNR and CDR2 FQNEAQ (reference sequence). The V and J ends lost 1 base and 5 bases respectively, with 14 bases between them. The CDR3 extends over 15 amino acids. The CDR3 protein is CASSLDRMAPETQYF. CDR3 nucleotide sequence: TGTGCCAGCAGCTTAGACAGGATGGCGCCGGAGACCCAGTACTTC.

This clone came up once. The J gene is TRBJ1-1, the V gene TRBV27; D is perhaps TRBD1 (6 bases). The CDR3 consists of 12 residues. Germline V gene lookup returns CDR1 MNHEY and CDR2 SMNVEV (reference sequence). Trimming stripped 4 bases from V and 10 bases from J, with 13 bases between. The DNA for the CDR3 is TGTGCCAGCAGTTCCCCGGGACACCCAGCTTTCTTT. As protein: CASSSPGHPAFF.

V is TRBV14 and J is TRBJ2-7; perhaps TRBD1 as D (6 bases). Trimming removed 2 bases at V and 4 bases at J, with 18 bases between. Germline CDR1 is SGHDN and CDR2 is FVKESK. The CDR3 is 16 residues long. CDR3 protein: CASSQLSSGVQYEQYF. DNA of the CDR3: TGTGCCAGCAGCCAATTGAGTTCAGGGGTGCAGTACGAGCAGTACTTC.

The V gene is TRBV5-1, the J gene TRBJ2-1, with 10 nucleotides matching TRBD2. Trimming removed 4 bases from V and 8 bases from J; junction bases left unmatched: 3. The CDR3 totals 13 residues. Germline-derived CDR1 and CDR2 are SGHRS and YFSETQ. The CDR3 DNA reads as TGCGCCAGCAGCAGGGGGACTAGCGATGAGCAGTTCTTC. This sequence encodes CASSRGTSDEQFF.

The CDR3 DNA reads TGTGCCAGCAGTGAAAGACAGGGTATACCTGAAGCTTTCTTT. It is translated as CASSERQGIPEAFF. The chain couples TRBV6-1 to TRBJ1-1; the match to TRBD1 covers 7 bases. Germline loops: CDR1 MNHNS, CDR2 SASEGT. This CDR3 is built from 14 residues. The V gene end was trimmed by 2 bases and the J gene end by 6 bases; junction bases not matched to a gene: 6.